A selection of T cell receptor beta chains follows, all from one sample in a study of blood T cell repertoires in COVID-19. TCRdb keeps only in-frame clones here, not all; method: immunoSEQ multiplex PCR. The sample carries more than 250,000 clones, roughly 83% recorded once. Input material: peripheral blood. These receptors were collected from a woman aged 45-65 years with acute or convalescent COVID-19. Both conserved end residues are part of each CDR3. A D gene is named only where the DNA matches it firmly. The size field is filled for only some rows; it gives once, few, many or a size class.

d_call: TRBD1
clone_size: once
v_call: TRBV6-6
j_call: TRBJ1-4
cdr3_nt: TGTGCCAGCAGGACAGGGGGCGCTGAAAAACTGTTTTTT
cdr3_aa: CASRTGGAEKLFF

d_call: TRBD1
clone_size: once
v_call: TRBV24-1
j_call: TRBJ2-5
cdr3_nt: TGTGCCACCAGTGCCCCTCAGGGGGCAGGAGAGACCCAGTACTTC
cdr3_aa: CATSAPQGAGETQYF

d_call: .
clone_size: .
v_call: TRBV7-2
j_call: TRBJ1-1
cdr3_nt: TGTGCCAGCAGCTTCGACAGGTTGAACACTGAAGCTTTCTTT
cdr3_aa: CASSFDRLNTEAFF

d_call: TRBD1
clone_size: .
v_call: TRBV30
j_call: TRBJ2-5
cdr3_nt: TGTGCCTGGAGTCAGCCGGGACAGGGAAGAGAGACCCAGTACTTC
cdr3_aa: CAWSQPGQGRETQYF

d_call: TRBD1
clone_size: .
v_call: TRBV28
j_call: TRBJ2-5
cdr3_nt: TGTGCCAGCAGTTACCGGGACAGGGTGACCCAGTACTTC
cdr3_aa: CASSYRDRVTQYF

d_call: .
clone_size: .
v_call: TRBV20-1
j_call: TRBJ2-2
cdr3_nt: TGCAGTGCTAGATCTACCGGGGAGCTGTTTTTT
cdr3_aa: CSARSTGELFF

d_call: TRBD1
clone_size: once
v_call: TRBV7-2
j_call: TRBJ1-6
cdr3_nt: TGTGCCAGCAGCCCCCAGGGGGCTTCTGGGTCACCCCTCCACTTT
cdr3_aa: CASSPQGASGSPLHF

d_call: .
clone_size: .
v_call: TRBV6-4
j_call: TRBJ1-1
cdr3_nt: TGTGCCAGCAGTGACTCGAACAGGCCCACTGAAGCTTTCTTT
cdr3_aa: CASSDSNRPTEAFF

d_call: .
clone_size: few
v_call: TRBV28
j_call: TRBJ1-3
cdr3_nt: TGTGCCACGGCAGGCTCTGGAAACACCATATATTTT
cdr3_aa: CATAGSGNTIYF

d_call: TRBD1
clone_size: .
v_call: TRBV28
j_call: TRBJ2-5
cdr3_nt: TGTGCCAGCAGCTTACTAGGGGGCGGTTCCCAAGAGACCCAGTACTTC
cdr3_aa: CASSLLGGGSQETQYF

d_call: TRBD1
clone_size: .
v_call: TRBV28
j_call: TRBJ1-4
cdr3_nt: TGTGCCAGCAGACGACGGACAGGGGGGAATGAAAAACTGTTTTTT
cdr3_aa: CASRRRTGGNEKLFF

d_call: .
clone_size: .
v_call: TRBV29-1
j_call: TRBJ2-7
cdr3_nt: TGCAGCGTTGAACTCCGGGACGGGAGTTCTTACGAGCAGTACTTC
cdr3_aa: CSVELRDGSSYEQYF

d_call: .
clone_size: .
v_call: TRBV7-8
j_call: TRBJ2-7
cdr3_nt: TGTGCCAGCAGACCGGGAGCGCACCTCCCGAGGCAGTACTTC
cdr3_aa: CASRPGAHLPRQYF

d_call: TRBD2
clone_size: .
v_call: TRBV29-1
j_call: TRBJ2-3
cdr3_nt: TGCAGCGTTGCGGGGGGACTAGCGGGCCGCACAGATACGCAGTATTTT
cdr3_aa: CSVAGGLAGRTDTQYF

d_call: TRBD1
clone_size: .
v_call: TRBV7-6
j_call: TRBJ2-3
cdr3_nt: TGTGCCAGCAGCTGGAAGGGACAGCTGATAGATACGCAGTATTTT
cdr3_aa: CASSWKGQLIDTQYF

d_call: TRBD1
clone_size: once
v_call: TRBV6-2/TRBV6-3
j_call: TRBJ1-1
cdr3_nt: TGTGCCAGCAGTTCTCCAGGGGGCTGGGACACTGAAGCTTTCTTT
cdr3_aa: CASSSPGGWDTEAFF

d_call: .
clone_size: .
v_call: TRBV15
j_call: TRBJ2-7
cdr3_nt: TGTGCCACCAGCAGAGCTTACTCTCGCGAGCAGTACTTC
cdr3_aa: CATSRAYSREQYF

d_call: .
clone_size: .
v_call: TRBV10-1
j_call: TRBJ2-7
cdr3_nt: TGCGCCAGCACCCGAGGTAGAGGGCACCCCCCCGAGCAGTACTTC
cdr3_aa: CASTRGRGHPPEQYF

d_call: .
clone_size: .
v_call: TRBV27
j_call: TRBJ2-7
cdr3_nt: TGTGCCAGCAGTGCGGGACTTTTCTCCTACGAGCAGTACTTC
cdr3_aa: CASSAGLFSYEQYF

d_call: .
clone_size: .
v_call: TRBV5-4
j_call: TRBJ1-4
cdr3_nt: TGTGCCAGCAGCCGGCAGGGAGGGCTTAATGAAAAACTGTTTTTT
cdr3_aa: CASSRQGGLNEKLFF

d_call: TRBD1
clone_size: .
v_call: TRBV18
j_call: TRBJ2-5
cdr3_nt: TGTGCCAGCTCACCAGGACCACAGGGGGTCGGGGAGACCCAGTACTTC
cdr3_aa: CASSPGPQGVGETQYF

d_call: TRBD2
clone_size: .
v_call: TRBV7-3
j_call: TRBJ2-1
cdr3_nt: TGTGCCAGCAGCCGTCCGACTAGCGGGGGGTCTTATCGTCTCATCTTC
cdr3_aa: CASSRPTSGGSYRLIF

d_call: .
clone_size: .
v_call: TRBV5-8
j_call: TRBJ1-5
cdr3_nt: TGTGCCAGCAGCCTTCTAAACTCGATACGGAGCAATCAGCCCCAGCATTTT
cdr3_aa: CASSLLNSIRSNQPQHF

d_call: TRBD2
clone_size: .
v_call: TRBV28
j_call: TRBJ2-7
cdr3_nt: TGTGCCAGCAGTCCCATTTCTAGCGGGAGGCTCCTCGAGCAGTACTTC
cdr3_aa: CASSPISSGRLLEQYF

d_call: TRBD1
clone_size: .
v_call: TRBV6-2/TRBV6-3
j_call: TRBJ1-1
cdr3_nt: TGTGCCAGCAGTCACGGGGGGGGACAGGGGAGCACTGAAGCTTTCTTT
cdr3_aa: CASSHGGGQGSTEAFF

d_call: .
clone_size: .
v_call: TRBV7-8
j_call: TRBJ1-4
cdr3_nt: TGTGCCAGCAGCCAACGAACCGACAGAGCAACTAATGAAAAACTGTTTTTT
cdr3_aa: CASSQRTDRATNEKLFF

d_call: .
clone_size: .
v_call: TRBV7-3
j_call: TRBJ2-7
cdr3_nt: TGTGCCAGCAGCCAATTCGGAGGCGAGCAGTACTTC
cdr3_aa: CASSQFGGEQYF

d_call: .
clone_size: few
v_call: TRBV4-1
j_call: TRBJ2-2
cdr3_nt: TGCGCCAGCAGCCCTACCTCCGGGAGAAACACCGGGGAGCTGTTTTTT
cdr3_aa: CASSPTSGRNTGELFF

d_call: TRBD1
clone_size: .
v_call: TRBV29-1
j_call: TRBJ2-7
cdr3_nt: TGCAGCGTTCTCAGGACAGGGTTCTACGAGCAGTACTTC
cdr3_aa: CSVLRTGFYEQYF

d_call: .
clone_size: .
v_call: TRBV28
j_call: TRBJ2-3
cdr3_nt: TGTGCCAGCCGATCAGGTCTGCAGAACACAGATACGCAGTATTTT
cdr3_aa: CASRSGLQNTDTQYF

d_call: .
clone_size: .
v_call: TRBV28
j_call: TRBJ1-5
cdr3_nt: TGTGCCAGCAGTTTGGGGGGTTCCTATCAGCCCCAGCATTTT
cdr3_aa: CASSLGGSYQPQHF

d_call: .
clone_size: .
v_call: TRBV6-2/TRBV6-3
j_call: TRBJ2-7
cdr3_nt: TGTGCCAGCAGTTACACCTCCGGGAGCGAGCAGTACTTC
cdr3_aa: CASSYTSGSEQYF

d_call: TRBD1
clone_size: .
v_call: TRBV27
j_call: TRBJ1-2
cdr3_nt: TGTGCCAGCAGTTACCGAACAGGGGGCAGCTATGGCTACACCTTC
cdr3_aa: CASSYRTGGSYGYTF

d_call: .
clone_size: .
v_call: TRBV7-2
j_call: TRBJ2-5
cdr3_nt: TGTGCCAGCAGCTTAGATGGAGTAGCAGAGACCCAGTACTTC
cdr3_aa: CASSLDGVAETQYF

d_call: .
clone_size: .
v_call: TRBV9
j_call: TRBJ2-3
cdr3_nt: TGTGCCAGCAGCGCCCCGGGACACCAACTGGGGGATACGCAGTATTTT
cdr3_aa: CASSAPGHQLGDTQYF

d_call: .
clone_size: .
v_call: TRBV5-6
j_call: TRBJ2-2
cdr3_nt: TGTGCCAGCAGCTCCTTCCTGAGTCTGGCGAACACCGGGGAGCTGTTTTTT
cdr3_aa: CASSSFLSLANTGELFF

d_call: .
clone_size: .
v_call: TRBV6-4
j_call: TRBJ2-1
cdr3_nt: TGTGCCAGCAGTGACAGAGGGAGAATTAGTGAGCAGTTCTTC
cdr3_aa: CASSDRGRISEQFF

d_call: TRBD2
clone_size: .
v_call: TRBV29-1
j_call: TRBJ2-1
cdr3_nt: TGCAGCGTTGAAGGGGGACTAGCGGGGTACAATGAGCAGTTCTTC
cdr3_aa: CSVEGGLAGYNEQFF

d_call: .
clone_size: .
v_call: TRBV5-1
j_call: TRBJ1-2
cdr3_nt: TGCGCCAGCAGCTTCGAATCAGGGGACTATGGCTACACCTTC
cdr3_aa: CASSFESGDYGYTF